This T cell receptor (beta chain) was recorded in a study of T cells in tumors after PD-1 blockade. Study details: Prior checkpoint blockade, systemic immunosuppressant use, or anti-cancer therapy within 4 weeks excluded patients.

Here immunoSEQ multiplex PCR was the method, and the copy in TCRdb shows in-frame clones only, minus some. The sample has around 45,000 clones; about four fifths are singletons. CDR1 is SGHVS and CDR2 is FNYEAQ in the germline V gene. V lost 2 bases and J lost 4; bases outside the gene matches: 4. The CDR3 sequence is 14 residues long. The chain couples TRBV7-6 to TRBJ1-1; 7 positions match TRBD1. This clonotype was sampled from a human donor with basal cell carcinoma. Sequenced material: PBMCs, taken before anti-PD-1 treatment. CDR3 coding DNA: TGTGCCAGCAGCTTAAGGGACAGTCGCACTGAAGCTTTCTTT. Translated, it gives CASSLRDSRTEAFF.